This T cell receptor beta chain was sequenced for a study of blood T cell repertoires in COVID-19. Germline CDR1 reads LNHDA; CDR2 reads SQIVND (reference sequence). V was shortened by 0 bases and J by 3 bases, with 20 bases between the two germline ends. The CDR3 extends over 18 amino acids. TCRdb keeps only in-frame clones here, not all; method: immunoSEQ multiplex PCR. The sample comprises roughly 39,000 clones, 75% to 90% of which are singletons, and more than 7% rests with the top ten. Sequencing was done on a sample of peripheral blood. The source of this sequence is a woman in her 70s with acute or convalescent COVID-19. V gene TRBV19 combines with J gene TRBJ1-2, with a weak D call TRBD1 (6 bases). This chain's CDR3 is CASSIDSVGTRRYYGYTF. CDR3 DNA: TGTGCCAGTAGTATAGATTCGGTGGGGACAAGGCGGTACTATGGCTACACCTTC. Full variable domain (rest looked up from reference TRBV19 and TRBJ1-2): DGGITQSPKYLFRKEGQNVTLSCEQNLNHDAMYWYRQDPGQGLRLIYYSQIVNDFQKGDIAEGYSVSREKKESFPLTVTSAQKNPTAFYLCASSIDSVGTRRYYGYTFGSGTRLTVV.